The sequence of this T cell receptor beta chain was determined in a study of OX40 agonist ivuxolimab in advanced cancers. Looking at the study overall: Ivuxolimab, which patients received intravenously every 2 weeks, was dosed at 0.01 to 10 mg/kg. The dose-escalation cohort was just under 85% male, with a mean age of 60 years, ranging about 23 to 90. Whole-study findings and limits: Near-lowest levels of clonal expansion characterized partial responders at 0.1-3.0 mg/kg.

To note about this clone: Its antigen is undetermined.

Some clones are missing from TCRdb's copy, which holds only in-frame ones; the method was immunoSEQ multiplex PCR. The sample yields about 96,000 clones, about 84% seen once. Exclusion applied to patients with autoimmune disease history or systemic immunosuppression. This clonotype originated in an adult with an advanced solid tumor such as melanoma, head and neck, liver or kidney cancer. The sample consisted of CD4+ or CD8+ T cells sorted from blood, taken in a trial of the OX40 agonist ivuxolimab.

The CDR3 DNA sequence: TGTGCCAGCAGGGTATTAACAGGGGGGACTGAAGCTTTCTTT. As protein: CASRVLTGGTEAFF. The rearrangement uses TRBV27 and TRBJ1-1; 8 nucleotides align to TRBD1. The CDR3 is 14 amino acids. Trimming took 6 bases from V and 5 from J; bases not matched to a gene: 8. Germline V gene data show CDR1 as MNHEY and CDR2 as SMNVEV (reference sequence).